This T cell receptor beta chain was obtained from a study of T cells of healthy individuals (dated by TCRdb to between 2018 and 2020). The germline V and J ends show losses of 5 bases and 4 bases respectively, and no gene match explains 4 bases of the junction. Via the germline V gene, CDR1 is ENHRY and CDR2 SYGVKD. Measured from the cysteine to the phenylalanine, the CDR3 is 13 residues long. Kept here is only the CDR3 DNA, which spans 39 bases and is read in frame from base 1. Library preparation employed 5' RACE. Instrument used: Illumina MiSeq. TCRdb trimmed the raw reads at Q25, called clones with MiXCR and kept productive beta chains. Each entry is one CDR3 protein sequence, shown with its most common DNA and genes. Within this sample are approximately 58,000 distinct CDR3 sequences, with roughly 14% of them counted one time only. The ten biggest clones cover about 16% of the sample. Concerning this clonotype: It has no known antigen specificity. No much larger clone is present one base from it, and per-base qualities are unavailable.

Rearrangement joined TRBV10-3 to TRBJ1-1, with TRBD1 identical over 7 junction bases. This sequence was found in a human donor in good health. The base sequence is TGTGCCATCAGTTATACAGGGGTCACTGAAGCTTTCTTT. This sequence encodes CAISYTGVTEAFF.